What follows describes a single T cell receptor beta chain. Its target is not known. All gene names here are mouse names. The read terminates 4 residues before the CDR3 end, so the remaining end is supplied by the germline J gene. This sample was included in a study of CD8+ T cells in alopecia areata. Study as a whole: Female C3H/HeJ recipients aged about 7-11 weeks got skin from C3H/HeJ graft donors aged roughly 6-12 months that had spontaneous alopecia.

cDNA serving as the sequencing template came from extracted, reverse transcribed RNA. Profiling relied on immunoSEQ multiplex PCR, and the TCRdb table lists in-frame clones only, not all of them. Recorded here are approximately 5,600 clones, none singletons. Time point specified: mouse skin 6 weeks after grafting, around onset of hair loss. Skin from recipient mice was biopsied at grafting and 3 and 6 weeks later. The CDR3 is 16 residues long. Trimming cost V 3 bases and J 3 bases; bases outside gene matches: 6. CDR1 and CDR2 from the germline V gene are NSHNY and SYGAGN. Study outcomes and limitations: Possibly as an HLA-related effect, TCR sharing across patients appeared less clear than in mice. Lesional scalp exceeded normal scalp in clonality, especially in alopecia totalis/universalis.

The chain couples TRBV13-1 to TRBJ2-2; 9 nucleotides agree with TRBD2. The sample consisted of skin, taken at week 6. The receptor was isolated from a C3H/HeJ mouse with alopecia areata. This strain has MHC haplotype H2-k. CDR3 bases read: TGTGCCAGCAGTGGCTACTGGGGGGCGGACACCGGG. Translating gives CASSGYWGADTG. The entire CDR3 reads CASSGYWGADTGQLYF.